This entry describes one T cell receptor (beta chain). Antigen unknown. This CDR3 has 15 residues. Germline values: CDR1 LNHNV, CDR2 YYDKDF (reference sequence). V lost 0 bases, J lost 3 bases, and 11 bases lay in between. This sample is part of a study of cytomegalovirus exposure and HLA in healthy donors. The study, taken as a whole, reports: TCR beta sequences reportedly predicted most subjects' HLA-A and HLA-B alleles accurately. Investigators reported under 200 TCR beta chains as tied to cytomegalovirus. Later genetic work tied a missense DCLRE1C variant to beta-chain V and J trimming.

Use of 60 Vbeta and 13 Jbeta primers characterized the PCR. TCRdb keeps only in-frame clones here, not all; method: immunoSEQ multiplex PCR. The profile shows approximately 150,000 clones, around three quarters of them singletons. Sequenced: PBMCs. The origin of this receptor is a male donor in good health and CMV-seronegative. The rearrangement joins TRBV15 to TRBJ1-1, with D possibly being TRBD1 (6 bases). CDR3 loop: CATSREGGTYTEAFF. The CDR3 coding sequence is TGTGCCACCAGCAGAGAAGGTGGGACATACACTGAAGCTTTCTTT.